Sequencing of this TCR beta chain was carried out in a study of blood T cell repertoires in COVID-19. Study-wide context: Researchers got acute and convalescent COVID-19 samples from the United States, Italy and Spain. T cells, B-cell-depleted T cells, or PBMCs supplied cDNA or gDNA.

The authors' processing: Nucleated cell number was recorded as an estimate derived from reference gene primer amplification. Measured with immunoSEQ multiplex PCR; TCRdb has only the in-frame clones, and not every one. V and J calls and clone size are copied from that table; D and trimming were computed from the DNA. This repertoire shows around 700,000 clones, 85% to 90% found once; its top ten account for about 0.24%. CDR3 size: 16 residues. Deletions cut 2 bases from V and 7 bases from J, with 18 bases between. CDR1 and CDR2 from the germline V gene are MNHEY and SVGEGT. Sample: peripheral blood. The receptor's source is a woman aged 18-29 years with acute or convalescent COVID-19. This chain uses TRBV6-2 or TRBV6-3 with TRBJ2-1; a possible D gene is TRBD2 (6 bases). The CDR3 DNA is TGTGCCAGCAGTTACCCCACTAGCCAGAGTTTAAATGAGCAGTTCTTC. It yields the protein CASSYPTSQSLNEQFF.